Listed below are T cell receptor beta chains from one sample, sequenced in a study of shared clonotypes between healthy human individuals. TCRdb's table, derived via immunoSEQ multiplex PCR, lists solely in-frame clones and lacks some. Here the sample spans about 700,000 clones, about 74% being singletons. The sample was memory CD4+ T cells sorted from blood. The receptors derive from a young woman in good health. The CDR3 runs from the conserved cysteine through the conserved F or W. Each record gives: V gene, J gene, clone size, CDR3 protein. Expanded clones get a size class; other rows say once, few or many, or leave the size out.

v_call: TRBV2; j_call: TRBJ2-7; clone_size: few; cdr3_aa: CASSVSGYEQYF
v_call: TRBV7-2; j_call: TRBJ2-2; clone_size: -; cdr3_aa: CASSPTRKGTGELFF
v_call: TRBV27; j_call: TRBJ2-7; clone_size: -; cdr3_aa: CASRYSPSGRYEQYF
v_call: TRBV5-6; j_call: TRBJ2-1; clone_size: -; cdr3_aa: CASSFRGRANEQFF
v_call: TRBV2; j_call: TRBJ2-5; clone_size: few; cdr3_aa: CASSGEGQGTQYF
v_call: TRBV5-1; j_call: TRBJ2-5; clone_size: -; cdr3_aa: CASSPNLANPETQYF
v_call: TRBV2; j_call: TRBJ1-1; clone_size: many; cdr3_aa: CASSEQQFEAFF
v_call: TRBV27; j_call: TRBJ2-6; clone_size: -; cdr3_aa: CASSLTGPISGANVLTF
v_call: TRBV2; j_call: TRBJ2-4; clone_size: -; cdr3_aa: CASSLGLSNIQYF
v_call: TRBV10-2; j_call: TRBJ1-5; clone_size: -; cdr3_aa: CASSESTRGRQPQHF
v_call: TRBV6-4; j_call: TRBJ2-2; clone_size: -; cdr3_aa: CASRGQGTGSGELFF
v_call: TRBV29-1; j_call: TRBJ1-3; clone_size: -; cdr3_aa: CSVRTVGNTIYF
v_call: TRBV13; j_call: TRBJ1-1; clone_size: -; cdr3_aa: CASSSSGGSNTEAFF
v_call: TRBV5-1; j_call: TRBJ1-3; clone_size: once; cdr3_aa: CASSLSGLSGNTIYF
v_call: TRBV2; j_call: TRBJ1-2; clone_size: -; cdr3_aa: CASSEGQHYGYTF
v_call: TRBV5-1; j_call: TRBJ2-3; clone_size: -; cdr3_aa: CASSAKREGRVDTQYF
v_call: TRBV7-2; j_call: TRBJ2-7; clone_size: once; cdr3_aa: CASSTSVSSYEQYF
v_call: TRBV4-1; j_call: TRBJ1-2; clone_size: -; cdr3_aa: CASSQESPVNYGYTF
v_call: TRBV30; j_call: TRBJ1-5; clone_size: -; cdr3_aa: CAWSVGGRDQPQHF
v_call: TRBV6-1; j_call: TRBJ2-7; clone_size: -; cdr3_aa: CASSEMGQGVYEQYF
v_call: TRBV7-2; j_call: TRBJ2-1; clone_size: once; cdr3_aa: CASTTSGYNEQFF
v_call: TRBV19; j_call: TRBJ2-7; clone_size: -; cdr3_aa: CATAAGGTYEQYF